The next 25 T cell receptor beta chains were all read from a single sample in a study of graft-versus-host responses after intestinal transplantation. Their antigen targets remain unknown. Some clones are missing from TCRdb's copy, which holds only in-frame ones; the method was immunoSEQ multiplex PCR. Found here are over 75,000 clones, 85% to 95% of them singletons; the top ten hold about 0.073%. Source: unstimulated CD8+ T cells sorted from spleen or lymph node cells, taken before transplant. The receptors were sampled from a human donor who was the organ donor for an intestinal transplant.

The rearrangement joins TRBV4-1 to TRBJ2-7; 13 bases line up with TRBD2. The CDR3 covers 14 residues. V trimming: 3 bases; J trimming: 5 bases; junction bases outside the gene matches: 1. Per the germline V gene, CDR1 is MGHRA and CDR2 is YSYEKL. This chain's CDR3 is CASSQGLAGNEQYF. Written as DNA, the CDR3 is TGCGCCAGCAGCCAGGGACTAGCGGGAAACGAGCAGTACTTC.

This chain links TRBV27 with TRBJ1-4; D call uncertain. Germline-derived CDR1 and CDR2 are MNHEY and SMNVEV (reference sequence). Trimming pared 5 bases from V and 4 bases from J, leaving 11 bases between. The CDR3 extends over 14 amino acids. The CDR3 protein is CASSPRGFNEKLFF. DNA for the CDR3: TGTGCCAGCAGTCCCCGAGGGTTTAATGAAAAACTGTTTTTT.

The V gene is TRBV4-1, the J gene TRBJ2-7; 9 bases line up with TRBD2. The CDR3 is made up of 17 amino acids. Germline values: CDR1 MGHRA, CDR2 YSYEKL. V lost 1 base to trimming and J lost 1 base; unmatched junction nucleotides: 8. The CDR3 coding sequence is TGCGCCAGCAGCCAAGGAGACCTAGCGGGATTATCCTACGAGCAGTACTTC. Translation gives CASSQGDLAGLSYEQYF.

V is TRBV4-1 and J is TRBJ1-6; 7 positions agree with TRBD1. Per the germline V gene, CDR1 is MGHRA and CDR2 is YSYEKL. This CDR3 contains 16 residues. V was clipped by 4 bases and J by 3 bases; unmatched bases: 6. CDR3 nucleotide sequence: TGCGCCAGCAGCCCTTACCGGGACAGCTATAATTCACCCCTCCACTTT. Translation gives CASSPYRDSYNSPLHF.

The chain has TRBV4-1 and TRBJ1-5; tentative D call: TRBD1 (5 bases). V was pared by 4 bases and J by 0 bases, with 19 bases between. The CDR3 runs 18 residues. CDR1 is MGHRA and CDR2 is YSYEKL in the germline V gene. Here the CDR3 reads CASSRENQGSYSNQPQHF. The CDR3 DNA follows: TGCGCCAGCAGCCGAGAAAACCAGGGATCTTATAGCAATCAGCCCCAGCATTTT.

The chain employs TRBV5-6 and TRBJ1-2, with 7 bases that match TRBD1. V gave up 3 bases and J gave up 0 bases; unmatched junction bases: 11. Germline values: CDR1 SGHDT, CDR2 YYEEEE. The CDR3 covers 17 residues. The CDR3 here is CASSWRPGTVSNYGYTF. CDR3 in DNA: TGTGCCAGCAGCTGGAGACCCGGGACAGTGTCTAACTATGGCTACACCTTC.

This CDR3 is CASSLPSIDRGGQTQYF. In nucleotides, the CDR3 is TGTGCCAGCAGTTTACCCTCAATCGACAGGGGTGGGCAGACCCAGTACTTC. The V and J genes are TRBV28 and TRBJ2-5, with TRBD1 matching 8 bases. This CDR3 is 17 amino acids long. Germline CDR1 reads MDHEN; CDR2 reads SYDVKM. Unmatched junction bases numbered 14, after V lost 2 bases and J lost 6 bases.

V is TRBV6-5 and J is TRBJ2-3, with 8 positions matching TRBD2. The CDR3 covers 15 residues. The germline gives CDR1 MNHEY, CDR2 SVGAGI. V lost 1 base, J lost 2 bases, and 2 bases stayed unmatched. The CDR3 DNA is TGTGCCAGCAGTTACTTAGCGGGAATCACAGATACGCAGTATTTT. It is translated as CASSYLAGITDTQYF.

J is TRBJ2-7 and V is TRBV4-1; 9 bases align to TRBD2. The CDR3 length is 16 residues. Germline values: CDR1 MGHRA, CDR2 YSYEKL. V dropped 0 bases and J dropped 7; count of bases not matched to a gene: 10. DNA for the CDR3: TGCGCCAGCAGCCAAGACTACCCGGGACTAGCTTATGAGCAGTACTTC. It specifies CASSQDYPGLAYEQYF.

The V and J genes are TRBV28 and TRBJ1-4; D is unclear. Germline V gene lookup returns CDR1 MDHEN and CDR2 SYDVKM. V lost 7 bases to trimming and J lost 0 bases, with 6 bases between them. This CDR3 region has 13 residues. In nucleotides, the CDR3 is TGTGCCAGCAATCCTGCAACTAATGAAAAACTGTTTTTT. It is translated as CASNPATNEKLFF.

The chain carries TRBV7-9 and TRBJ2-3, with 11 positions matching TRBD2. The CDR3 contains 19 residues. The germline V gene encodes CDR1 SEHNR and CDR2 FQNEAQ (reference sequence). The junction had 14 bases not matched to a gene; V was cut back by 5 bases and J by 1 base. Written as DNA, the CDR3 is TGTGCCAGCAGCGAGCCGGAGACTAGCGGGATCCGGGGCACAGATACGCAGTATTTT. Protein: CASSEPETSGIRGTDTQYF.

The rearrangement joins TRBV6-6 to TRBJ2-5, with TRBD2 as a possible D gene (7 bases). This CDR3 contains 14 residues. With 6 bases removed from V and 0 bases from J, the gap between germline ends came to 11 bases. Germline V lookup: CDR1 MNHNY, CDR2 SVGAGI (reference sequence). The CDR3 protein is CASRTGTNQETQYF. The CDR3 nucleotides read TGTGCCAGCAGAACAGGGACTAACCAAGAGACCCAGTACTTC.

This clone appeared once. This chain links TRBV7-9 with TRBJ2-7; 7 bases are a match to TRBD2. The V gene's germline CDR1 is SEHNR and CDR2 FQNEAQ (reference sequence). With V trimmed by 5 bases and J by 0 bases, 10 bases remained unmatched. The CDR3 covers 16 residues. The CDR3 protein is CASSPTPGRSSYEQYF. The CDR3 DNA sequence: TGTGCCAGCAGCCCTACACCCGGGAGGAGCTCCTACGAGCAGTACTTC.

This clone was seen once. This chain connects TRBV5-8 to TRBJ2-1; perhaps TRBD2 as D (5 bases). This CDR3 has 16 residues. Germline CDR1 and CDR2: SGHTS and YDEGEE. The ends were cut back, 5 bases at V and 5 bases at J, with 20 bases in the middle. CDR3 amino acids: CASSSLVVAYNNEQFF. The CDR3 nucleotides read TGTGCCAGCAGTTCGCTTGTGGTAGCGTACAACAATGAGCAGTTCTTC. The entire variable domain, with the rest obtained from reference TRBV5-8 and TRBJ2-1, is as follows: EAGVTQSPTHLIKTRGQQATLRCSPISGHTSVYWYQQALGLGLQFLLWYDEGEERNRGNFPPRFSGRQFPNYSSELNVNALELEDSALYLCASSSLVVAYNNEQFFGPGTRLTVL.

The chain is built from TRBV9 and TRBJ1-1; 7 positions match TRBD1. The junction had 11 bases not matched to a gene; V was cut back by 3 bases and J by 3 bases. CDR1 SGDLS and CDR2 YYNGEE come from the germline V gene. CDR3 length equals 16 residues. The CDR3 DNA follows: TGTGCCAGCAGCGCCGTAACAGGGGTCCAGGACACTGAAGCTTTCTTT. Translating gives CASSAVTGVQDTEAFF.

V is TRBV2 and J is TRBJ2-7, with TRBD1 as a possible D gene (6 bases). Germline CDR1 is SNHLY and CDR2 is FYNNEI. V was pared by 6 bases and J by 3 bases, with 18 bases between. The CDR3 is 15 amino acids. CDR3 sequence reads: CASSRTGTSFYEQYF. The CDR3 DNA reads as TGTGCCAGCAGCCGCACCGGGACATCTTTCTACGAGCAGTACTTC.

The J gene is TRBJ2-5, the V gene TRBV19, with D perhaps matching TRBD2 (6 bases). The J call may be wrong; the DNA end is better matched by TRBJ2-7. CDR1 and CDR2 from the germline V gene are LNHDA and SQIVND (reference sequence). The CDR3 contains 13 residues. For the CDR3, the DNA is TGTGCCAGTAGTTTAGCGGCGGGAAACGAGCAGTACTTC. The encoded protein is CASSLAAGNEQYF.

There are a few counts of this clone. The chain uses TRBV13 and TRBJ2-7; 8 bases align to TRBD2. The CDR3 extends over 11 amino acids. Per the germline V gene, CDR1 is PRHDT and CDR2 is FYEKMQ (reference sequence). V was clipped by 8 bases and J by 6 bases; unmatched bases: 3. CDR3 sequence (DNA): TGTGCCAGCGCGGGGGGAGGCGAGCAGTACTTC. This translates into CASAGGGEQYF.

The gene calls are TRBV10-3 and TRBJ1-2, with D uncertain. The CDR3 runs 16 residues. V shed 3 bases and J shed 0 bases, with 14 bases lying between them. Germline CDR1 and CDR2: ENHRY and SYGVKD. The CDR3 DNA is TGTGCCATCAGTGATGCAATCGGAGACTCTAACTATGGCTACACCTTC. Encoded protein: CAISDAIGDSNYGYTF.

The gene calls are TRBV5-5 and TRBJ2-1; tentative D call: TRBD1 (6 bases). The length of the CDR3 is 15 residues. V lost 7 bases to trimming and J lost 0 bases, with 14 bases between them. Germline V gene data show CDR1 as SGHKS and CDR2 as YYEKEE (reference sequence). In nucleotides, the CDR3 is TGTGCCAGCCAAAACAGGGTTGGCTCCTACAATGAGCAGTTCTTC. Translating gives CASQNRVGSYNEQFF.

The chain couples TRBV13 to TRBJ2-7; maybe TRBD2 (6 bases). The V end was cut by 2 bases, the J end by 0 bases, with 11 bases between. Germline V gene sequence: CDR1 PRHDT, CDR2 FYEKMQ (reference sequence). The CDR3 sequence is 15 residues long. CDR3 DNA sequence: TGTGCCAGCAGCTTAAATCCCGGGAGCTCCTACGAGCAGTACTTC. This encodes CASSLNPGSSYEQYF. Looking up the rest from reference TRBV13 and TRBJ2-7 gives the full variable domain: AAGVIQSPRHLIKEKRETATLKCYPIPRHDTVYWYQQGPGQDPQFLISFYEKMQSDKGSIPDRFSAQQFSDYHSELNMSSLELGDSALYFCASSLNPGSSYEQYFGPGTRLTVT.

This clone was seen a few times. The rearrangement joins TRBV6-1 to TRBJ2-7, with TRBD2 as a possible D gene (5 bases). Trimming took 3 bases from V and 2 from J, leaving 8 bases between them. CDR1 is MNHNS and CDR2 is SASEGT in the germline V gene. This CDR3 has 13 amino acids. The CDR3 sequence: CASSDGETYEQYF. Here the CDR3 DNA reads TGTGCCAGCAGTGACGGGGAAACCTACGAGCAGTACTTC.

This sequence joins TRBV9 and TRBJ2-7; 11 bases fit TRBD2. The V segment lost 3 bases and the J segment 3 bases; nucleotides outside the gene matches: 5. This CDR3 has 15 amino acids. CDR1 and CDR2 from the germline V gene are SGDLS and YYNGEE. CDR3 in amino acids: CASSGAGTSGYEQYF. CDR3 nucleotides: TGTGCCAGCAGCGGGGCCGGGACTAGCGGCTACGAGCAGTACTTC.

This chain connects TRBV6-1 to TRBJ2-1, with 10 bases that match TRBD2. Germline trimming cut 4 bases from V and 7 bases from J; bases unmatched to any gene: 13. This CDR3 spans 17 amino acids. Germline-derived CDR1 and CDR2 are MNHNS and SASEGT. CDR3 sequence (DNA): TGTGCCAGCAGTGGCTACAGTAGGACTAGCGGCGTAAATGAGCAGTTCTTC. It is translated as CASSGYSRTSGVNEQFF.

V usage is TRBV28 and J usage is TRBJ1-5, with D tentatively TRBD1 (6 bases). V was shortened by 5 bases and J by 4 bases, with 18 bases between the two germline ends. Germline CDR1 reads MDHEN; CDR2 reads SYDVKM. The CDR3 contains 16 residues. The CDR3 DNA is TGTGCCAGCAGTCTCCTCAGGGGAGCCGGAAATCAGCCCCAGCATTTT. Translation gives CASSLLRGAGNQPQHF.